This entry is about one T cell receptor (beta chain). The sample belongs to a study of T cells in localized non-small cell lung cancer. The protocol was immunoSEQ multiplex PCR, while the TCRdb copy is restricted to in-frame clones and leaves out a portion. The sample includes 12,000 to 15,000 clones, 80% to 85% of them seen just once. This CDR3 is 13 amino acids long. V lost 6 bases and J lost 3, with 11 bases in between. Germline V gene sequence: CDR1 WSHSY, CDR2 SAAADI. The input for sequencing was peripheral blood, taken before any cancer treatment. The J gene is TRBJ1-1, the V gene TRBV10-2; the D gene is possibly TRBD1 (6 bases). This TCR was sampled from an older female donor with stage I squamous cell lung carcinoma. CDR3 DNA: TGCGCCAGCAGCCGGGACACATACACTGAAGCTTTCTTT. It translates to CASSRDTYTEAFF.